The source of this TCR beta chain is a study of breast tumors, draining lymph nodes, adjacent tissues. Ten or more counts support this clonotype. The antigen is not known. V gave up 6 bases and J gave up 3 bases; unmatched junction bases: 1. The CDR3 runs to 13 residues. The germline gives CDR1 PRHDT, CDR2 FYEKMQ (reference sequence). The study, taken as a whole, reports: Tumor and nontumor repertoires were significantly more similar in luminal-like than in basal-like breast cancer. Data fit most tumor T cells coming from lymph node, expanding in tumor.

MiXCR was run by TCRdb on the multiplex PCR reads, yielding one entry per CDR3 protein. The sample lists more than 100,000 distinct CDR3 sequences, 20% to 25% occurring once. Breast cancer patients provided tissue from their axillary draining lymph nodes. V and J are TRBV13 and TRBJ2-7; TRBD2 agrees at 11 bases. Material: axillary lymph node tissue. This clonotype was obtained from a female donor with breast cancer. Some clones in this sample may be carry-over from other donors' samples. The CDR3 nucleotides read TGTGCCAGCAGGACTAGCGGGAACTACGAGCAGTACTTC. As protein: CASRTSGNYEQYF.